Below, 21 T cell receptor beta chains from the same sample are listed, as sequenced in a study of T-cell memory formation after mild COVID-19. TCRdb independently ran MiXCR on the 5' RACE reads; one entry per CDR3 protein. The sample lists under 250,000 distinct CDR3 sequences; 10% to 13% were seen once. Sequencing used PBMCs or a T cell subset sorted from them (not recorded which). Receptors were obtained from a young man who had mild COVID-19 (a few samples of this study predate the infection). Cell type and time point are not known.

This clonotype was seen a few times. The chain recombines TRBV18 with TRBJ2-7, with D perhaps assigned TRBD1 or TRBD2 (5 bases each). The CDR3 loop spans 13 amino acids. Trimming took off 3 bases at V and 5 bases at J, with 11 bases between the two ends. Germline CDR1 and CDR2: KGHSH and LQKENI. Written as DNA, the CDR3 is TGTGCCAGCTCACCCACTGGGACCCACGAGCAGTACGTC. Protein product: CASSPTGTHEQYV.

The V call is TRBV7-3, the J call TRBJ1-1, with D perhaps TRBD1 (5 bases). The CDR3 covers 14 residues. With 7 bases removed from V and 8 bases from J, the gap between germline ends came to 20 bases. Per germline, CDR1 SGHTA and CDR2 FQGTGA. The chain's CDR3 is CASTSPGGGGEAFF. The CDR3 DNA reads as TGTGCCAGCACCTCCCCCGGCGGTGGGGGGGAAGCTTTCTTT.

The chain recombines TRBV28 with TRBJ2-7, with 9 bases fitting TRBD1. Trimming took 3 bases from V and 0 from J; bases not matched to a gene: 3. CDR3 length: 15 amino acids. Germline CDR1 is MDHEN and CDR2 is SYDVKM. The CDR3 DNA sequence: TGTGCCAGCAGTTTTGGGGACAGGGCCTCCTACGAGCAGTACGTC. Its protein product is CASSFGDRASYEQYV.

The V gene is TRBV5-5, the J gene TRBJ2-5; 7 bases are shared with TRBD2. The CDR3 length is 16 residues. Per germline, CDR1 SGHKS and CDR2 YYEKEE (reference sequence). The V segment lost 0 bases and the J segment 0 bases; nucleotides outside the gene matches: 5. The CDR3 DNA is TGTGCCAGCAGCTTGGGGTCTGGGACTAACCAAGAGACCCAGTACTTC. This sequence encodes CASSLGSGTNQETQYF.

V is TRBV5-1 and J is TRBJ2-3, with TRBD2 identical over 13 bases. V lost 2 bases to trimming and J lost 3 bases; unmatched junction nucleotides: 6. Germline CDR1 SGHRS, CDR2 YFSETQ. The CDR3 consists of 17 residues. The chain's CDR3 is CASSLSATSGGTDTQYF. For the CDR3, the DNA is TGCGCCAGCAGCTTATCGGCGACTAGCGGGGGGACAGATACGCAGTATTTT. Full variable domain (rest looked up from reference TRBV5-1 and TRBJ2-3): KAGVTQTPRYLIKTRGQQVTLSCSPISGHRSVSWYQQTPGQGLQFLFEYFSETQRNKGNFPGRFSGRQFSNSRSEMNVSTLELGDSALYLCASSLSATSGGTDTQYFGPGTRLTVL.

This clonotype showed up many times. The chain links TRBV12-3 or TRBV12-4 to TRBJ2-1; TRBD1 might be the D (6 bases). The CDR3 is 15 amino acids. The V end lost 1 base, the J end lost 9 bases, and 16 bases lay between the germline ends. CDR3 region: CASSLGQAGPIEQFF. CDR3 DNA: TGTGCCAGCAGTTTAGGACAGGCTGGGCCAATTGAGCAGTTCTTC.

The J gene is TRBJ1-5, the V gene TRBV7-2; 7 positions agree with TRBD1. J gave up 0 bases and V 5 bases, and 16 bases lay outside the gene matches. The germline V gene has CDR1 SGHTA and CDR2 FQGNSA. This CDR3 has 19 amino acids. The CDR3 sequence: CASSPHPSGTADSNQPQHF. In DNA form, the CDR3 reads TGTGCCAGCAGCCCGCACCCCTCCGGGACAGCGGATAGCAATCAGCCCCAGCATTTT.

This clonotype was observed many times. The CDR3 spells CASSGGSRSGYTF. The CDR3 region has the DNA TGTGCCAGCTCCGGGGGATCTCGGAGTGGCTACACCTTC. The chain couples TRBV12-3 or TRBV12-4 to TRBJ1-2; a possible D gene is TRBD1 (5 bases). The CDR3 contains 13 residues. V shed 8 bases and J shed 7 bases, with 17 bases lying between them.

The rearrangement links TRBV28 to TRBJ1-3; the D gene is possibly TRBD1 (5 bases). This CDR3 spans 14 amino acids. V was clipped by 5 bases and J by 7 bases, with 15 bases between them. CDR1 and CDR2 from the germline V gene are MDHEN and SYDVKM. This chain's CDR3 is CASSPGTTANTIYF. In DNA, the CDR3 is TGTGCCAGCAGTCCAGGGACGACGGCTAACACCATATATTTT.

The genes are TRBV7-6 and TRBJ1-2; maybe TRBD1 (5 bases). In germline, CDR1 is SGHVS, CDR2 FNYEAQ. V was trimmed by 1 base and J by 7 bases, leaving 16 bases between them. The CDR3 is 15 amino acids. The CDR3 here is CASSLEYGRVGGYTF. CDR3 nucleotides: TGTGCCAGCAGCTTAGAATATGGCAGGGTGGGTGGCTACACCTTC.

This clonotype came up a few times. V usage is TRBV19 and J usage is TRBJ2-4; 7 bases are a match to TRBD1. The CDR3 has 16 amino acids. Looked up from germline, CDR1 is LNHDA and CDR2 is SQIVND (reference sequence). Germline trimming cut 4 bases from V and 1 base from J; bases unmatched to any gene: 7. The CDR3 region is CASSKMDRPAKNIQYF. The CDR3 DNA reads TGTGCCAGTAGTAAGATGGACAGGCCGGCCAAAAACATTCAGTACTTC. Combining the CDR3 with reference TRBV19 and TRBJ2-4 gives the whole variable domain DGGITQSPKYLFRKEGQNVTLSCEQNLNHDAMYWYRQDPGQGLRLIYYSQIVNDFQKGDIAEGYSVSREKKESFPLTVTSAQKNPTAFYLCASSKMDRPAKNIQYFGAGTRLSVL.

CDR3 in amino acids: CASSLDRISYEQYF. CDR3 nucleotide sequence: TGCGCCAGCAGCCTCGACAGGATTTCCTACGAGCAGTACTTC. The rearrangement uses TRBV4-3 and TRBJ2-7; D is possibly TRBD1 (6 bases). V was cut by 4 bases and J by 1 base, with 11 bases left in between. The germline V gene has CDR1 LGHNA and CDR2 YSLEER. The CDR3 spans 14 residues.

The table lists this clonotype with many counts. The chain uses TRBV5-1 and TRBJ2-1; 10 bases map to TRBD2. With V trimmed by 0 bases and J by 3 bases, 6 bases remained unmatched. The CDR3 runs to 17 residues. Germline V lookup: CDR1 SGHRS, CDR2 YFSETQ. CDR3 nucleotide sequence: TGCGCCAGCAGCTTGGACGGTCTAGCGGGGGACTACAATGAGCAGTTCTTC. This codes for CASSLDGLAGDYNEQFF.

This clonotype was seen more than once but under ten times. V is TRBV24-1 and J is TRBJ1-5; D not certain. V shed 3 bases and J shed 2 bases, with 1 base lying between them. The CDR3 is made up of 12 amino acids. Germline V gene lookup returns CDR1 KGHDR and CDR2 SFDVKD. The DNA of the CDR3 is TGTGCCACCAGTGATGGCAATCAGCCCCAGCATTTT. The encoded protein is CATSDGNQPQHF.

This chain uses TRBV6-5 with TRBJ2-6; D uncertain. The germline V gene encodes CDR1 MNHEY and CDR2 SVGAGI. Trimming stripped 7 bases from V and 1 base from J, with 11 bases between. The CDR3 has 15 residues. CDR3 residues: CASTSWKSGANVLTF. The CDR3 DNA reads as TGTGCCAGCACCTCCTGGAAATCTGGGGCCAACGTCCTGACTTTC.

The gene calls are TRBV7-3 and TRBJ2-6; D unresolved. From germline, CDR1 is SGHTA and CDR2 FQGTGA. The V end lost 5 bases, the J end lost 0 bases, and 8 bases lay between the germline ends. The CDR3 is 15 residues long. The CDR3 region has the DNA TGTGCCAGCAGCCATGGGCTCTCTGGGGCCAACGTCCTGACTTTC. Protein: CASSHGLSGANVLTF. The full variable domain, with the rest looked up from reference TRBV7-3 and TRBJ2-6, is GAGVSQTPSNKVTEKGKYVELRCDPISGHTALYWYRQSLGQGPEFLIYFQGTGAADDSGLPNDRFFAVRPEGSVSTLKIQRTERGDSAVYLCASSHGLSGANVLTFGAGSRLTVL.

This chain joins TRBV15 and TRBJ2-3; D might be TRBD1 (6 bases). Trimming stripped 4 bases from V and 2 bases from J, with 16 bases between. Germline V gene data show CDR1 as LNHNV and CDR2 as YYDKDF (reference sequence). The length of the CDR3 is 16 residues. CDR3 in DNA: TGTGCCACCAGCACGTCGACAGGCGCCTTCACAGATACGCAGTATTTT. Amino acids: CATSTSTGAFTDTQYF.

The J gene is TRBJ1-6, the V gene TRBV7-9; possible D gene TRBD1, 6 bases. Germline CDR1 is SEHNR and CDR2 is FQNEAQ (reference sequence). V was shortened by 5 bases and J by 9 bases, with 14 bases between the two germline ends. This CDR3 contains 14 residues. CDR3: CASSLLGGLSPLHF. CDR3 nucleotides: TGTGCCAGCAGCCTCCTCGGGGGCCTTTCACCCCTCCACTTT. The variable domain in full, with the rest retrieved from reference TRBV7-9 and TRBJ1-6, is DTGVSQNPRHKITKRGQNVTFRCDPISEHNRLYWYRQTLGQGPEFLTYFQNEAQLEKSRLLSDRFSAERPKGSFSTLEIQRTEQGDSAMYLCASSLLGGLSPLHFGNGTRLTVT.

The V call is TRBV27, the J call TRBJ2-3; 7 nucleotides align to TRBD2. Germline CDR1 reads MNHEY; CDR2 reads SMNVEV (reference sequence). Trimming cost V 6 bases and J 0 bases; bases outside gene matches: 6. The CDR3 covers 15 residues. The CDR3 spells CASRLGGVSTDTQYF. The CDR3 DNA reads TGTGCCAGCAGGTTGGGGGGGGTTAGCACAGATACGCAGTATTTT.

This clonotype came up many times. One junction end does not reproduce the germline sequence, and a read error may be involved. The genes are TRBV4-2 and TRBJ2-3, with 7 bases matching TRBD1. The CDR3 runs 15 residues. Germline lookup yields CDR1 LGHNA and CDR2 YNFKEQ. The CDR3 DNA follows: TGTGCCAGCAGCAAAGACAGGGAAGCGACAGATACGCAGTATTTT. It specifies CASSKDREATDTQYF.

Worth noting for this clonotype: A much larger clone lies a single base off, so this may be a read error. CDR3 sequence reads: CASSANPGQMNTEAFF. The CDR3 nucleotides read TGCGCCAGCAGCGCTAATCCGGGACAGATGAACACTGAAGCTTTCTTT. The V gene is TRBV5-1, the J gene TRBJ1-1, with 7 bases aligning to TRBD1. The length of the CDR3 is 16 residues. CDR1 SGHRS and CDR2 YFSETQ come from the germline V gene. J was trimmed by 0 bases and V by 4 bases; bases with no gene match: 9.